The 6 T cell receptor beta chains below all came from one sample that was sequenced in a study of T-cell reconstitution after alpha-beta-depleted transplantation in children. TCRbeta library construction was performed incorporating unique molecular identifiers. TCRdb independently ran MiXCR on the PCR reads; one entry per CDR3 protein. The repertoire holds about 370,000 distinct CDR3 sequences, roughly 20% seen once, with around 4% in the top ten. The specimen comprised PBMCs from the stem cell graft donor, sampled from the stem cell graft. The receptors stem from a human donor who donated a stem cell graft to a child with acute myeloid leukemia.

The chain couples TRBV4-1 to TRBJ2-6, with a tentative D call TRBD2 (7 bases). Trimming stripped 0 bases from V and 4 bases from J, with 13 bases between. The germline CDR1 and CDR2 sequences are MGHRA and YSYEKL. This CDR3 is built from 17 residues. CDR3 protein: CASSQEGGAYGANVLTF. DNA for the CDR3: TGCGCCAGCAGCCAAGAGGGGGGGGCGTACGGGGCCAACGTCCTGACTTTC.

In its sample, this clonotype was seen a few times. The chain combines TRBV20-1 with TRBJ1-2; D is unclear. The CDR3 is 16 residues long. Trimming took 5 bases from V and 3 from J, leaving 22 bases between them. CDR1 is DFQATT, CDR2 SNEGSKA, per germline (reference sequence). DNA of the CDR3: TGCAGTGCTGTCCCCCAGGTCCGTGCGGGAGACTATGGCTACACCTTC. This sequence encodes CSAVPQVRAGDYGYTF.

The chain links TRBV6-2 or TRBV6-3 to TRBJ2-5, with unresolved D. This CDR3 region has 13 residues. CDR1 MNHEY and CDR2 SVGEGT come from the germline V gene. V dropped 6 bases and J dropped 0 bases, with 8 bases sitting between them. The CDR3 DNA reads TGTGCCAGCAGCCGTCGTAACCAAGAGACCCAGTACTTC. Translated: CASSRRNQETQYF.

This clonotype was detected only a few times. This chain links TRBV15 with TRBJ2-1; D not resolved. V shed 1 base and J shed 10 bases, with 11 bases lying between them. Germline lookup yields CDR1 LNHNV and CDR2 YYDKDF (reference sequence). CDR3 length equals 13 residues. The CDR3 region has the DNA TGTGCCACCAGCAGAGTAAGGGCCGACGAGCAGTTCTTC. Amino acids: CATSRVRADEQFF.

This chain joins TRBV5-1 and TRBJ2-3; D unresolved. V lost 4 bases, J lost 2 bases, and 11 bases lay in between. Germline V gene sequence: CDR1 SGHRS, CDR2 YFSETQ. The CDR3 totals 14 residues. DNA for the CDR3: TGCGCCAGCAGCAATGAAACGTTCACAGATACGCAGTATTTT. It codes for CASSNETFTDTQYF. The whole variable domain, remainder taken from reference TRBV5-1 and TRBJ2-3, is KAGVTQTPRYLIKTRGQQVTLSCSPISGHRSVSWYQQTPGQGLQFLFEYFSETQRNKGNFPGRFSGRQFSNSRSEMNVSTLELGDSALYLCASSNETFTDTQYFGPGTRLTVL.

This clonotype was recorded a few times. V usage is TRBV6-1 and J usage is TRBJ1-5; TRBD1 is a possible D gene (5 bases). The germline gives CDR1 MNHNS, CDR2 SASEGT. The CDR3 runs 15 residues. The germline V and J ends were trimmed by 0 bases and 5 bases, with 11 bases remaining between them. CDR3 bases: TGTGCCAGCAGTGAAGCGCCCCAGGGTCATCAGCCCCAGCATTTT. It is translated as CASSEAPQGHQPQHF.